Described below is a single T cell receptor (beta chain) sequence and its context. The entry originates in a study of blood T cell repertoires in COVID-19. The wider study: The analysed material was cDNA or gDNA that came from T cells, B-cell-depleted T cells, or PBMCs.

Libraries were prepared by immunoSEQ multiplex PCR; TCRdb keeps only in-frame clonotypes and omits some of them. This table has under 250,000 clones, approximately 77% appearing once. The ends lost 0 bases at V and 9 bases at J; junction bases unmatched: 7. The CDR3 loop spans 15 amino acids. Germline V gene lookup returns CDR1 SGDLS and CDR2 YYNGEE. V is TRBV9 and J is TRBJ2-1; TRBD2 agrees at 9 bases. The material sequenced was peripheral blood. This TCR was sampled from an elderly woman with acute or convalescent COVID-19. The CDR3 coding sequence is TGTGCCAGCAGCGTAGGACAGCGGGGGGCTTCTGAGCAGTTCTTC. The encoded protein is CASSVGQRGASEQFF.